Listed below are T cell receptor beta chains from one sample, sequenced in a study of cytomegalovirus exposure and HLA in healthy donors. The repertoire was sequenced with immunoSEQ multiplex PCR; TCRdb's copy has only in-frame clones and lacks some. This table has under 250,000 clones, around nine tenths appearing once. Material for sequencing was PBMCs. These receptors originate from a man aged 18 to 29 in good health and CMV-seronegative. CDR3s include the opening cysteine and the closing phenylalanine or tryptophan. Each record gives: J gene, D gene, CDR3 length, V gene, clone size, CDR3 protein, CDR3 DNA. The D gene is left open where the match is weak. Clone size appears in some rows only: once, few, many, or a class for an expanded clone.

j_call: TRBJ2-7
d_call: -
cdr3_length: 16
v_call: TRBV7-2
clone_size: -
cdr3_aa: CASSPREGSKDYEQYF
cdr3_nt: TGTGCCAGCAGCCCTCGGGAAGGATCCAAGGATTACGAGCAGTACTTC

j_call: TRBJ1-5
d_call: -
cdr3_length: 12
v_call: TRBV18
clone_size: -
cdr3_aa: CASSQAGQPQHF
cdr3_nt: TGTGCCAGCTCACAGGCAGGTCAGCCCCAGCATTTT

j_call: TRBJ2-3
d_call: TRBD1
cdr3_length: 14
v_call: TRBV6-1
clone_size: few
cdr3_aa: CASSLDRGLDTQYF
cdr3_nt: TGTGCCAGCAGTCTGGACAGGGGGCTTGATACGCAGTATTTT

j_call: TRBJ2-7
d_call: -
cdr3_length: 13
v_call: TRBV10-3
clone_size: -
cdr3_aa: CAISERGPYEQYF
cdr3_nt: TGTGCCATCAGTGAGAGGGGTCCCTACGAGCAGTACTTC

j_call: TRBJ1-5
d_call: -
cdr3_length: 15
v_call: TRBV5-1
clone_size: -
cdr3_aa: CASSLGLQRDQPQHF
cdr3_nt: TGCGCCAGCAGCTTGGGGCTACAGAGGGATCAGCCCCAGCATTTT

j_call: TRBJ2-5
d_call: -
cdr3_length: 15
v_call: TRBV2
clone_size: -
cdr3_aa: CASRPVRTDEETQYF
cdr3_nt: TGTGCCAGCAGGCCCGTCAGGACAGACGAAGAGACCCAGTACTTC

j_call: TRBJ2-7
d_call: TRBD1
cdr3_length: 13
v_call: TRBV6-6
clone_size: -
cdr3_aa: CASSYPDRDEQYF
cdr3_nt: TGTGCCAGCAGTTACCCTGACAGGGACGAGCAGTACTTC

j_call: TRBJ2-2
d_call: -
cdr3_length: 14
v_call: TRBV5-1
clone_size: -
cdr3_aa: CASSLAGPTGELFF
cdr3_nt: TGCGCCAGCAGCTTGGCAGGTCCCACCGGGGAGCTGTTTTTT

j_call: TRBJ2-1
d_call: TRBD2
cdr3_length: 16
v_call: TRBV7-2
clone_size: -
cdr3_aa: CASSSTRGLAGNEQFF
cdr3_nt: TGTGCCAGCAGCTCTACTCGGGGACTAGCGGGGAATGAGCAGTTCTTC

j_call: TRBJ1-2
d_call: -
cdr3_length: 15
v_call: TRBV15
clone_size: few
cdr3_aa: CATSAHPRGGYGYTF
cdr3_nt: TGTGCCACCAGCGCACATCCCAGGGGTGGCTATGGCTACACCTTC

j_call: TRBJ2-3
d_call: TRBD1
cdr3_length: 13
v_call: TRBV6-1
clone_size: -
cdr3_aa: CASSRQGADTQYF
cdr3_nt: TGTGCCAGCAGTCGGCAGGGGGCAGATACGCAGTATTTT

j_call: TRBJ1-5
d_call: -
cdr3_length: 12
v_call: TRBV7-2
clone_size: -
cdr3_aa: CASSSALQPQHF
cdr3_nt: TGTGCCAGCAGCTCCGCGCTTCAGCCCCAGCATTTT

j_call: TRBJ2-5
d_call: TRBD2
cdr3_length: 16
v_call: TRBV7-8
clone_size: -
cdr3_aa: CASSLGGSLIRETQYF
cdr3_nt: TGTGCCAGCAGCTTAGGCGGGAGCTTGATCAGGGAGACCCAGTACTTC

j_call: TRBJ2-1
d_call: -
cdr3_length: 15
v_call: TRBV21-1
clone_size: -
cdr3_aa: CASSNSTSVYNEQFF
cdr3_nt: TGTGCCAGCAGCAATAGTACTAGCGTATACAATGAGCAGTTCTTC

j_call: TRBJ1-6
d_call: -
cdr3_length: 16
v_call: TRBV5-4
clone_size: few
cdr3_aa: CASSLRGSSYNSPLHF
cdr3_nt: TGTGCCAGCAGCTTGAGGGGGAGCTCCTATAATTCACCCCTCCACTTT

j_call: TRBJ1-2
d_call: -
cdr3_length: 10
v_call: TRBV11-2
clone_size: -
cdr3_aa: CASSPFGYTF
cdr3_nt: TGTGCCAGCAGCCCCTTCGGCTACACCTTC

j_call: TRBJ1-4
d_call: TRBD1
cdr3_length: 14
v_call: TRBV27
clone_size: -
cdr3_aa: CASSFRQGGEKLFF
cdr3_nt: TGTGCCAGCAGTTTTCGACAGGGGGGTGAAAAACTGTTTTTT

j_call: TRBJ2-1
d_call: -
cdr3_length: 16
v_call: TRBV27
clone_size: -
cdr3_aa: CASRDPGPQGGDEQFF
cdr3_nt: TGTGCCAGCAGGGACCCGGGTCCCCAAGGAGGCGATGAGCAGTTCTTC

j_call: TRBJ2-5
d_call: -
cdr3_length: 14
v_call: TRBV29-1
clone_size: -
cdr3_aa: CSVGETGRRETQYF
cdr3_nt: TGCAGCGTCGGAGAGACAGGCCGTCGAGAGACCCAGTACTTC

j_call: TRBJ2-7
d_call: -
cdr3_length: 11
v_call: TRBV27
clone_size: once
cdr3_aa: CASSFAQGLYF
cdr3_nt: TGTGCCAGCAGTTTTGCCCAGGGGTTATACTTC

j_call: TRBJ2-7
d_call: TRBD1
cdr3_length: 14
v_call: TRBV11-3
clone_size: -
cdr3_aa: CASSPGTGSYEQYF
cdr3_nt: TGTGCCAGCAGCCCCGGGACAGGGTCTTACGAGCAGTACTTC

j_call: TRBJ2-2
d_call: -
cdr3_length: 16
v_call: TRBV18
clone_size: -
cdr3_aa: CASSPQGLRNTGELFF
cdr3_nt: TGTGCCAGCTCACCGCAGGGACTTCGGAACACCGGGGAGCTGTTTTTT

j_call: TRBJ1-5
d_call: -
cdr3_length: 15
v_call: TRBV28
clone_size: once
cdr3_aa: CASSREGGGNQPQHF
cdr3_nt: TGTGCCAGCAGTCGTGAGGGGGGGGGCAATCAGCCCCAGCATTTT

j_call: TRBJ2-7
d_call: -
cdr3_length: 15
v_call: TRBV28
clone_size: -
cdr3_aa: CASSYAPGFTYEQYF
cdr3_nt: TGTGCCAGCAGTTATGCTCCGGGGTTCACCTACGAGCAGTACTTC

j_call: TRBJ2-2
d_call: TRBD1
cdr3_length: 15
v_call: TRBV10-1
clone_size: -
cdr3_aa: CASSAGGANTGELFF
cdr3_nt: TGCGCCAGCAGCGCAGGGGGAGCGAACACCGGGGAGCTGTTTTTT

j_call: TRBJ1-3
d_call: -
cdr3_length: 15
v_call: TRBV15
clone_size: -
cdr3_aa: CATSRVIHSIDTIYF
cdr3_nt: TGTGCCACCAGCAGAGTAATCCACAGTATTGACACCATATATTTT

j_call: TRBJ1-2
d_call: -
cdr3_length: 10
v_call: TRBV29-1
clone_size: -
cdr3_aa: CSAWTDGYTF
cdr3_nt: TGCAGCGCCTGGACAGATGGCTACACCTTC

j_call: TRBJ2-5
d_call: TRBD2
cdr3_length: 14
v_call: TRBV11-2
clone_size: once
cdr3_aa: CASSTGGAGETQYF
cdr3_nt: TGTGCCAGCAGCACCGGGGGGGCCGGGGAGACCCAGTACTTC

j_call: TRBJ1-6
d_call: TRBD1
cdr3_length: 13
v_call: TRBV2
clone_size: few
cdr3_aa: CASRGTVSSPLHF
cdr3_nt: TGTGCCAGCAGGGGGACAGTAAGCTCACCCCTCCACTTT

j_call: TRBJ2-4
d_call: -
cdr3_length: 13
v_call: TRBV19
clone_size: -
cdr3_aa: CASSISRENIQYF
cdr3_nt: TGTGCCAGTAGTATTTCACGGGAAAACATTCAGTACTTC

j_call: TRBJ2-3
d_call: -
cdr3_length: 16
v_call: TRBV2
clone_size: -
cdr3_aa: CASRPFPAESTDTQYF
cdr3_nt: TGTGCCAGCAGGCCCTTCCCAGCGGAAAGCACAGATACGCAGTATTTT

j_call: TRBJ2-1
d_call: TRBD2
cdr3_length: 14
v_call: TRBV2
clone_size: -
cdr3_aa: CARDSSGRNNEQFF
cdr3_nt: TGTGCCAGGGATTCAAGCGGGAGGAACAATGAGCAGTTCTTC

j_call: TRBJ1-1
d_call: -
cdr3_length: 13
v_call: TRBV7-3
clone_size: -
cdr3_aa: CASRWGRNTEAFF
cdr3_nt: TGTGCCAGCAGATGGGGCCGGAACACTGAAGCTTTCTTT

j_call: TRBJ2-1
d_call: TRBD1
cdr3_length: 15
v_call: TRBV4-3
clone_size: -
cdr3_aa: CASSQTGPLGNEQFF
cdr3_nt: TGCGCCAGCAGCCAGACAGGGCCCCTTGGTAATGAGCAGTTCTTC

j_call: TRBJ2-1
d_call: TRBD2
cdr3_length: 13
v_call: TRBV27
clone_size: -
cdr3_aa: CASSPDLAGALFF
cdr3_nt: TGTGCCAGCAGTCCGGACTTAGCGGGGGCCTTATTCTTC

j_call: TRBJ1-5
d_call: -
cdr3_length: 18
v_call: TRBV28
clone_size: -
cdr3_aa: CASSLSEYQGRVAQPQHF
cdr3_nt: TGTGCCAGCAGTTTATCGGAGTATCAGGGAAGGGTGGCTCAGCCCCAGCATTTT

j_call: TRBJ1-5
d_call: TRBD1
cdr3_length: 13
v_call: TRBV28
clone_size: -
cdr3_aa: CASSLDRGQPQHF
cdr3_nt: TGTGCCAGCAGTTTGGACAGGGGGCAGCCCCAGCATTTT

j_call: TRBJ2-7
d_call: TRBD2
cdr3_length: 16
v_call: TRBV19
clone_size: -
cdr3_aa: CASRLAGPITPYEQYF
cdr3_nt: TGTGCCAGTAGGCTAGCGGGTCCGATAACCCCCTACGAGCAGTACTTC

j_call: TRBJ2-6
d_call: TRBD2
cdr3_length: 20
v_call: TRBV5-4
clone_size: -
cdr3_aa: CASSLDPGGRAIGGANVLTF
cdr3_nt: TGTGCCAGCAGCTTGGACCCGGGGGGAAGGGCGATAGGCGGGGCCAACGTCCTGACTTTC

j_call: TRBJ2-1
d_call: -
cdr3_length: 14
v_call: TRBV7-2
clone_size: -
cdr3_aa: CASSFAFGDNEQFF
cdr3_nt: TGTGCCAGCAGCTTCGCTTTCGGAGACAATGAGCAGTTCTTC